The rows below give T cell receptor beta chains drawn from one sample of a study of blood T cells in healthy people across ages. TCRdb re-called the 5' RACE reads with MiXCR, one entry per CDR3 protein. The sample yields some 800,000 distinct CDR3 sequences, 44% seen once. Sequencing used blood. The receptor set was obtained from a man aged 55 to 70 in good health. Both conserved end residues are part of each CDR3. The D gene is left open where the match is weak. Size tells how often a clone was seen (once, few, many) or the class of an expanded clone, and some rows leave it out.

J gene: TRBJ2-5; clone size: .; D gene: TRBD2; V gene: TRBV14; CDR3 length: 18; CDR3 DNA: TGTGCCAGCAGCCAAGATATAGGACTAGAACGGAAGGCGGAGACCCAGTACTTC; CDR3 protein: CASSQDIGLERKAETQYF
J gene: TRBJ2-7; clone size: .; D gene: .; V gene: TRBV4-3; CDR3 length: 16; CDR3 DNA: TGCGCCAGCAGCCAAGACCTGGGGAGGGGGCAGGACGAGCAGTACTTC; CDR3 protein: CASSQDLGRGQDEQYF
J gene: TRBJ2-7; clone size: .; D gene: .; V gene: TRBV14; CDR3 length: 13; CDR3 DNA: TGTGCCAGCAGCCATCCCGGAAACAATGAGCAGTACTTC; CDR3 protein: CASSHPGNNEQYF
J gene: TRBJ1-1; clone size: .; D gene: TRBD1; V gene: TRBV11-3; CDR3 length: 16; CDR3 DNA: TGTGCCAGCAGCGAAGGCCGACAGGGAGGTAGGACTGAAGCTTTCTTT; CDR3 protein: CASSEGRQGGRTEAFF
J gene: TRBJ2-4; clone size: .; D gene: TRBD2; V gene: TRBV12-3/TRBV12-4; CDR3 length: 21; CDR3 DNA: TGTGCCAGCAGTTTAGCGGGACTAGCGGGGGTCAAAGGGGTAGCCAAAAACATTCAGTACTTC; CDR3 protein: CASSLAGLAGVKGVAKNIQYF
J gene: TRBJ1-4; clone size: .; D gene: .; V gene: TRBV4-3; CDR3 length: 14; CDR3 DNA: TGCGCCAGCAGCCAAGAAACCGGGATACCAAAACTGTTTTTT; CDR3 protein: CASSQETGIPKLFF
J gene: TRBJ2-7; clone size: once; D gene: .; V gene: TRBV30; CDR3 length: 12; CDR3 DNA: TGTGCCTGGAGTGATCTTTCAGGCGAGCAGTACTTC; CDR3 protein: CAWSDLSGEQYF
J gene: TRBJ2-3; clone size: .; D gene: TRBD2; V gene: TRBV4-3; CDR3 length: 15; CDR3 DNA: TGCGCCAGCAGCCACCGGGACTACCTCACAGATACGCAGTATTTT; CDR3 protein: CASSHRDYLTDTQYF
J gene: TRBJ2-7; clone size: few; D gene: .; V gene: TRBV6-5; CDR3 length: 13; CDR3 DNA: TGTGCCAGTGCGCAGGGGATGGACTACGAGCAGTACTTC; CDR3 protein: CASAQGMDYEQYF
J gene: TRBJ2-1; clone size: .; D gene: .; V gene: TRBV2; CDR3 length: 14; CDR3 DNA: TGTGCCAGCAGGGGAACGGGGGTGACCAATGAGCAGTTCTTC; CDR3 protein: CASRGTGVTNEQFF
J gene: TRBJ2-7; clone size: .; D gene: TRBD1; V gene: TRBV6-6; CDR3 length: 11; CDR3 DNA: TGTGCTAGCAGACAGGGTCCCGAGCAGTACTTC; CDR3 protein: CASRQGPEQYF
J gene: TRBJ2-5; clone size: .; D gene: TRBD1; V gene: TRBV6-6; CDR3 length: 13; CDR3 DNA: TGTGCCAGCAGCGGACAGGACCAAGAGACCCAGTACTTC; CDR3 protein: CASSGQDQETQYF
J gene: TRBJ1-4; clone size: .; D gene: .; V gene: TRBV2; CDR3 length: 14; CDR3 DNA: TGTGCCAGCAGTGAAGAGGGGGAAGAAGAAAAACTGTTTTTT; CDR3 protein: CASSEEGEEEKLFF
J gene: TRBJ2-1; clone size: .; D gene: .; V gene: TRBV10-2; CDR3 length: 16; CDR3 DNA: TGCGCCAGCACCTCCGCGCCCAAGACCCTCTACAATGAGCAGTTCTTC; CDR3 protein: CASTSAPKTLYNEQFF
J gene: TRBJ1-6; clone size: many; D gene: .; V gene: TRBV7-9; CDR3 length: 14; CDR3 DNA: TGTGCCAGCAGCCGCACAGGGACGAGCTCACCCCTCCACTTT; CDR3 protein: CASSRTGTSSPLHF
J gene: TRBJ1-1; clone size: few; D gene: TRBD1; V gene: TRBV20-1; CDR3 length: 16; CDR3 DNA: TGCAGTGCATTTCAACCGGGACAGGTCATGAACACTGAAGCTTTCTTT; CDR3 protein: CSAFQPGQVMNTEAFF
J gene: TRBJ2-7; clone size: .; D gene: TRBD2; V gene: TRBV11-1; CDR3 length: 17; CDR3 DNA: TGTGCCAGCAGCTACGAAAGGACTAGCGGGGGGGCCCACGAGCAGTACTTC; CDR3 protein: CASSYERTSGGAHEQYF
J gene: TRBJ2-2; clone size: .; D gene: .; V gene: TRBV28; CDR3 length: 11; CDR3 DNA: TGTGCCAGCAGCCCGCGCGGGGAGCTGTTTTTT; CDR3 protein: CASSPRGELFF
J gene: TRBJ1-6; clone size: .; D gene: .; V gene: TRBV30; CDR3 length: 14; CDR3 DNA: TGTGCCTGGAGTTGGAGGGGCGCGTATTCACCCCTCCACTTT; CDR3 protein: CAWSWRGAYSPLHF
J gene: TRBJ2-5; clone size: few; D gene: .; V gene: TRBV20-1; CDR3 length: 13; CDR3 DNA: TGCAGTGCTAACTCACGACAGGCAGAGACCCAGTACTTC; CDR3 protein: CSANSRQAETQYF
J gene: TRBJ1-2; clone size: .; D gene: TRBD1; V gene: TRBV7-9; CDR3 length: 15; CDR3 DNA: TGTGCCAGCAGCTTATCCGGACAGGCTAACTATGGCTACACCTTC; CDR3 protein: CASSLSGQANYGYTF
J gene: TRBJ1-2; clone size: .; D gene: .; V gene: TRBV20-1; CDR3 length: 13; CDR3 DNA: TGCAGTGCCGGGGGGGATTTCGGCTATGGCTACACCTTC; CDR3 protein: CSAGGDFGYGYTF
J gene: TRBJ1-1; clone size: .; D gene: TRBD1; V gene: TRBV5-1; CDR3 length: 14; CDR3 DNA: TGCGCCAGCAGACAGGGGAACATGAACACTGAAGCTTTCTTT; CDR3 protein: CASRQGNMNTEAFF
J gene: TRBJ2-1; clone size: few; D gene: .; V gene: TRBV4-3; CDR3 length: 16; CDR3 DNA: TGCGCCAGCAGCCAAGGGAGATCCAGCTCCTACAATGAGCAGTTCTTC; CDR3 protein: CASSQGRSSSYNEQFF
J gene: TRBJ2-7; clone size: .; D gene: TRBD1; V gene: TRBV4-3; CDR3 length: 13; CDR3 DNA: TGCGCCGGCAGCCGGGGACAGGACTACGAGCAGTACTTC; CDR3 protein: CAGSRGQDYEQYF
J gene: TRBJ1-2; clone size: few; D gene: .; V gene: TRBV19; CDR3 length: 17; CDR3 DNA: TGTGCCAGTAGTATAGGGGTCGGCAGGGGAGTTCGAGATGGCTACACCTTC; CDR3 protein: CASSIGVGRGVRDGYTF
J gene: TRBJ2-3; clone size: few; D gene: TRBD2; V gene: TRBV10-3; CDR3 length: 15; CDR3 DNA: TGTGCCATCAGTGAACCTAGCGGGGGGACAGATACGCAGTATTTT; CDR3 protein: CAISEPSGGTDTQYF
J gene: TRBJ1-2; clone size: .; D gene: .; V gene: TRBV7-8; CDR3 length: 19; CDR3 DNA: TGTGCCAGCAGCTTAAGAACAGGTTCAGACGGGGCTTTCAACTATGGCTACACCTTC; CDR3 protein: CASSLRTGSDGAFNYGYTF
J gene: TRBJ1-1; clone size: .; D gene: TRBD1; V gene: TRBV5-5; CDR3 length: 13; CDR3 DNA: TGTGCCAGCAGCCGAGACAGGGAGGCTGAAGCTTTCTTT; CDR3 protein: CASSRDREAEAFF
J gene: TRBJ2-5; clone size: .; D gene: TRBD2; V gene: TRBV27; CDR3 length: 15; CDR3 DNA: TGTGCCAGCAGTTCCCGGGAAGCGGGGAAAGAGACCCAGTACTTC; CDR3 protein: CASSSREAGKETQYF
J gene: TRBJ1-4; clone size: .; D gene: .; V gene: TRBV10-3; CDR3 length: 13; CDR3 DNA: TGTGCCATCAAGGGTGGGTCGGATGAAAAACTGTTTTTT; CDR3 protein: CAIKGGSDEKLFF
J gene: TRBJ1-1; clone size: .; D gene: TRBD1; V gene: TRBV6-2/TRBV6-3; CDR3 length: 18; CDR3 DNA: TGTGCCAGCAGTCTAACCCTCGGGACAGGGGGCTTTTACACTGAAGCTTTCTTT; CDR3 protein: CASSLTLGTGGFYTEAFF
J gene: TRBJ1-1; clone size: .; D gene: .; V gene: TRBV20-1; CDR3 length: 14; CDR3 DNA: TGCAGTGCTAGAGAGATGGGAAGGGAAACTGAAGCTTTCTTT; CDR3 protein: CSAREMGRETEAFF
J gene: TRBJ2-5; clone size: .; D gene: TRBD1; V gene: TRBV6-2/TRBV6-3; CDR3 length: 13; CDR3 DNA: TGTGCCAGCAGTTGGGACAGAATGGAGACCCAGTACTTC; CDR3 protein: CASSWDRMETQYF
J gene: TRBJ2-7; clone size: .; D gene: TRBD2; V gene: TRBV5-6; CDR3 length: 14; CDR3 DNA: TGTGCCAGCAGCTGGGCTAGCGGGGACTACGAGCAGTACTTC; CDR3 protein: CASSWASGDYEQYF
J gene: TRBJ2-6; clone size: many; D gene: .; V gene: TRBV4-3; CDR3 length: 15; CDR3 DNA: TGCGCCAGCAGCCAAGCGATCCCTGGGGCCAACGTCCTGACTTTC; CDR3 protein: CASSQAIPGANVLTF
J gene: TRBJ2-1; clone size: many; D gene: .; V gene: TRBV18; CDR3 length: 16; CDR3 DNA: TGTGCCAGCTCACCAACCCCACTAGTCACCTACAATGAGCAGTTCTTC; CDR3 protein: CASSPTPLVTYNEQFF
J gene: TRBJ2-7; clone size: few; D gene: TRBD1; V gene: TRBV20-1; CDR3 length: 11; CDR3 DNA: TGCAGGTTAACAGGGGGTGGCGAGCAGTACTTC; CDR3 protein: CRLTGGGEQYF
J gene: TRBJ2-1; clone size: few; D gene: TRBD2; V gene: TRBV20-1; CDR3 length: 15; CDR3 DNA: TGCAGTGCTAGAGTTGGAAGCGGGGCTTACAATGAGCAGTTCTTC; CDR3 protein: CSARVGSGAYNEQFF
J gene: TRBJ1-5; clone size: .; D gene: TRBD1; V gene: TRBV7-2; CDR3 length: 16; CDR3 DNA: TGTGCCAGCAGCTTAGGGTCAGGGGGCGGCGGTCAGCCCCAGCATTTT; CDR3 protein: CASSLGSGGGGQPQHF
J gene: TRBJ2-5; clone size: .; D gene: TRBD2; V gene: TRBV7-9; CDR3 length: 19; CDR3 DNA: TGTGCCAGCAGCTTACAAACTATTTTCGGCGGGGGGTCCCCTAATGAGCAGTACTTC; CDR3 protein: CASSLQTIFGGGSPNEQYF
J gene: TRBJ2-1; clone size: .; D gene: TRBD1; V gene: TRBV4-1; CDR3 length: 17; CDR3 DNA: TGCGCCAGCAGCCGGGGAACAGGGGGCGATTCCTACAATGAGCAGTTCTTC; CDR3 protein: CASSRGTGGDSYNEQFF
J gene: TRBJ1-2; clone size: .; D gene: TRBD1; V gene: TRBV2; CDR3 length: 15; CDR3 DNA: TGTGCCAGCAGTGAATCCGGGACAGGGTATGATGGCTACACCTTC; CDR3 protein: CASSESGTGYDGYTF
J gene: TRBJ2-7; clone size: few; D gene: .; V gene: TRBV3-1; CDR3 length: 12; CDR3 DNA: TGTGCCAGCAGCCGCGGGGCCCGCGAGCAGTACTTC; CDR3 protein: CASSRGAREQYF
J gene: TRBJ2-5; clone size: few; D gene: .; V gene: TRBV10-3; CDR3 length: 14; CDR3 DNA: TGTGCCATCAGTGAAACCGGGGGTAGGGAGACCCAGTACTTC; CDR3 protein: CAISETGGRETQYF
J gene: TRBJ2-3; clone size: .; D gene: TRBD2; V gene: TRBV24-1; CDR3 length: 15; CDR3 DNA: TGTGCCACCCGAGATAGCGGGATTAGCACAGATATGCAGTATTTT; CDR3 protein: CATRDSGISTDMQYF
J gene: TRBJ1-2; clone size: .; D gene: .; V gene: TRBV6-1; CDR3 length: 14; CDR3 DNA: TGTGCCAGCAGTGAATTCCGGGATTCGGGTGGCTACACCTTC; CDR3 protein: CASSEFRDSGGYTF
J gene: TRBJ2-1; clone size: .; D gene: TRBD2; V gene: TRBV7-3; CDR3 length: 16; CDR3 DNA: TGTGCCAGCAGCTCCGGGGGGGCGGGCCCTTACAATGAGCAGTTCTTC; CDR3 protein: CASSSGGAGPYNEQFF
J gene: TRBJ1-1; clone size: .; D gene: .; V gene: TRBV6-5; CDR3 length: 15; CDR3 DNA: TGTGCCAGCAGTTCTCTCCGGGACACCTACACTGAAGCTTTCTTT; CDR3 protein: CASSSLRDTYTEAFF
J gene: TRBJ1-1; clone size: .; D gene: TRBD1; V gene: TRBV4-1; CDR3 length: 17; CDR3 DNA: TGCGCCAGCAGCCAAACCGGGACAGGGGGCGCCGGCACTGAAGCTTTCTTT; CDR3 protein: CASSQTGTGGAGTEAFF
J gene: TRBJ1-1; clone size: few; D gene: .; V gene: TRBV29-1; CDR3 length: 13; CDR3 DNA: TGCAGCGTTGTCCCACGGGCAGACACTGAAGCTTTCTTT; CDR3 protein: CSVVPRADTEAFF
J gene: TRBJ2-5; clone size: .; D gene: .; V gene: TRBV20-1; CDR3 length: 13; CDR3 DNA: TGCAGTGCTAGAGTTGGGGGTGACGAGACCCAGTACTTC; CDR3 protein: CSARVGGDETQYF
J gene: TRBJ2-3; clone size: .; D gene: .; V gene: TRBV7-6; CDR3 length: 16; CDR3 DNA: TGTGCCAGCAGCTCGAATACAGGGTTTAGCACAGATACGCAGTATTTT; CDR3 protein: CASSSNTGFSTDTQYF
J gene: TRBJ2-7; clone size: many; D gene: .; V gene: TRBV29-1; CDR3 length: 13; CDR3 DNA: TGCAGCACAAGGGACACTATATCCTACGAGCAGTACTTC; CDR3 protein: CSTRDTISYEQYF
J gene: TRBJ1-5; clone size: few; D gene: .; V gene: TRBV6-1; CDR3 length: 13; CDR3 DNA: TGTGCCAGCGAGAGTTTAGTCAATCAGCCCCAGCATTTT; CDR3 protein: CASESLVNQPQHF
J gene: TRBJ2-1; clone size: once; D gene: .; V gene: TRBV10-3; CDR3 length: 14; CDR3 DNA: TGTGCCATCTCTCGCGGCCCTTCCTACAATGAGCAGTTCTTC; CDR3 protein: CAISRGPSYNEQFF
J gene: TRBJ2-7; clone size: .; D gene: .; V gene: TRBV28; CDR3 length: 12; CDR3 DNA: TGTGCCAGCAGTTTAAGGATTGGCGAGCAGTACTTC; CDR3 protein: CASSLRIGEQYF
J gene: TRBJ2-7; clone size: .; D gene: .; V gene: TRBV30; CDR3 length: 14; CDR3 DNA: TGTGCCTGGAGTGTAGACCGGGGGCTCTACGAGCAGTACTTC; CDR3 protein: CAWSVDRGLYEQYF
J gene: TRBJ2-7; clone size: once; D gene: .; V gene: TRBV21-1; CDR3 length: 19; CDR3 DNA: TGTGCCAGCAGCCAGCAGTTGGGCGAGACAGTGCGAAGCTCCTACGAGCAGTACTTC; CDR3 protein: CASSQQLGETVRSSYEQYF
J gene: TRBJ2-7; clone size: .; D gene: .; V gene: TRBV18; CDR3 length: 14; CDR3 DNA: TGTGCCAGCTCACCGCCGACAAATTCCTACGAGCAGTACTTC; CDR3 protein: CASSPPTNSYEQYF